This TCR beta chain was recorded in a study of neurological immune-mediated disorders. For the unsorted libraries, 2 million PBMCs stored at -80 C served as input. This clonotype came up many times. By 5'RACE with 10-nucleotide random UMIs, the cDNA was made. Each CDR3 protein gets one entry after TCRdb re-called the 5' RACE reads with MiXCR. The sample has about 16,000 distinct CDR3 sequences; about 14% are singletons. V lost 5 bases to trimming and J lost 4 bases; unmatched junction nucleotides: 6. CDR3 size: 14 residues. From germline, CDR1 is SGHTA and CDR2 FQGNSA. The sequenced sample consisted of PBMCs. V is TRBV7-2 and J is TRBJ2-7; 9 positions match TRBD1. The TCR sequence derives from a man aged 55 to 70 with HTLV-1-associated myelopathy (HAM/TSP). This CDR3 is CASSRYRGQYEQYF. In DNA, the CDR3 is TGTGCCAGCAGCCGATACAGGGGGCAATACGAGCAGTACTTC.